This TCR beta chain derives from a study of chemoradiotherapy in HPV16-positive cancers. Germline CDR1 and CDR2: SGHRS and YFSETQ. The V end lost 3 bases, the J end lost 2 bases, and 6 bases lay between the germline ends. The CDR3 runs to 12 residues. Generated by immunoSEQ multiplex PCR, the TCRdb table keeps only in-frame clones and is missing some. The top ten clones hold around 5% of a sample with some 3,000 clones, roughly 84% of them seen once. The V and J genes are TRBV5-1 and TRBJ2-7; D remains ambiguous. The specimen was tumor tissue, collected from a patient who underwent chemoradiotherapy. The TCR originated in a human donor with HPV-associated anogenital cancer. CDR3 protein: CASSSEAYEQYF. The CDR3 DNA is TGCGCCAGCAGCTCTGAAGCCTACGAGCAGTACTTC.